The 10 T cell receptor beta chains below were found in one sample sequenced in a study of human T cells and chemical hapten exposure (dated by TCRdb to 2020 to 2023). The intended sense of this specimen's time point label: patch test 1, 2 weeks after DPC sensitization. The treatment or condition label on this specimen signifies: therapeutic diphenylcyclopropenone sensitization with weekly scalp DPC. Total RNA was extracted from unfractionated whole blood that had been collected in Tempus Blood RNA tubes. Library creation used RACE. Sequenced using a NextSeq 500. TCRdb itself trimmed the public reads at Q25 with fastp, ran MiXCR and retained productive beta chains. Every distinct CDR3 protein forms one entry, paired with its most common genes and DNA. A total of about 37,000 distinct CDR3 sequences appear in this sample, just under 6.5% of them only once. The ten largest account for roughly 9.1% of the sample.

Sequenced material: whole blood, taken in connection with sensitization to the hapten diphenylcyclopropenone (DPC). The receptors originated from a woman aged 25 to 39 with alopecia areata. Some clones in this sample may be carry-over from other donors' samples.

This clonotype was recorded at least ten times. The chain has TRBV7-9 and TRBJ2-1; D gene uncertain. Germline loops: CDR1 SEHNR, CDR2 FQNEAQ (reference sequence). The CDR3 is 15 residues long. V was shortened by 1 base and J by 3 bases, with 10 bases between the two germline ends. The CDR3 is CASSLESPSYNEQFF. In nucleotides, the CDR3 is TGTGCCAGCAGCTTAGAATCCCCTAGCTACAATGAGCAGTTCTTC.

The sample holds many counts of this clonotype. This sequence joins TRBV6-5 and TRBJ2-7; D possibly uses TRBD1 or TRBD2 (7 bases each). The V end was cut by 5 bases, the J end by 6 bases, with 20 bases between. CDR3 length: 15 residues. Germline V gives CDR1 MNHEY, CDR2 SVGAGI. The CDR3 region is CASSPSGRGGGEQYF. In DNA form, the CDR3 reads TGTGCCAGCAGTCCAAGCGGCAGGGGGGGAGGCGAGCAGTACTTC.

This clonotype was counted between two and nine times. This chain connects TRBV27 to TRBJ2-6, with D hard to call. V dropped 3 bases and J dropped 4 bases, with 10 bases sitting between them. The CDR3 is 15 amino acids. The germline V gene has CDR1 MNHEY and CDR2 SMNVEV (reference sequence). The CDR3 region is CASSLMAGGANVLTF. CDR3 in DNA: TGTGCCAGCAGTTTGATGGCTGGAGGGGCCAACGTCCTGACTTTC.

The CDR3 nucleotides are TGTGCCAGCAGCTTGCGTAGACAGTCCATCACAGATACGCAGTATTTT. Its protein product is CASSLRRQSITDTQYF. The chain employs TRBV5-4 and TRBJ2-3; tentatively, D is TRBD1 (5 bases). Germline V gene sequence: CDR1 SGHNT, CDR2 YYREEE (reference sequence). Trimming stripped 1 base from V and 2 bases from J, with 14 bases between. The CDR3 consists of 16 residues.

This clonotype was detected ten times or more. J is TRBJ1-1 and V is TRBV6-2 or TRBV6-3; D gene unclear. This CDR3 comprises 14 residues. With 0 bases removed from V and 4 bases from J, the gap between germline ends came to 9 bases. The germline V gene has CDR1 MNHEY and CDR2 SVGEGT. CDR3 residues: CASSYSGVGTEAFF. Here the CDR3 DNA reads TGTGCCAGCAGTTACTCGGGAGTGGGCACTGAAGCTTTCTTT.

The chain's CDR3 is CASSVAFGGVIGGYTF. In DNA, the CDR3 is TGTGCCAGCAGCGTGGCATTTGGGGGGGTTATAGGGGGCTACACCTTC. The chain is built from TRBV9 and TRBJ1-2; D is possibly TRBD1 (5 bases). V was trimmed by 2 bases and J by 8 bases, leaving 22 bases between them. The CDR3 totals 16 residues. Germline assignment: CDR1 SGDLS and CDR2 YYNGEE.

The rearrangement uses TRBV20-1 and TRBJ1-3; 9 bases are shared with TRBD1. V was pared by 7 bases and J by 5 bases, with 9 bases of the junction left unmatched. Per the germline V gene, CDR1 is DFQATT and CDR2 is SNEGSKA (reference sequence). The CDR3 is made up of 14 amino acids. The DNA for the CDR3 is TGCAGTGTTATTGGACAGGGGAACCGAAACACCATATATTTT. Encoded protein: CSVIGQGNRNTIYF.

The chain joins TRBV19 to TRBJ2-1; D ambiguous. The CDR3 sequence is 13 residues long. V was cut by 4 bases and J by 3 bases, with 7 bases left in between. Germline loops: CDR1 LNHDA, CDR2 SQIVND (reference sequence). The CDR3 DNA follows: TGTGCCAGTAGTACTGTTGGCTACAATGAGCAGTTCTTC. This translates into CASSTVGYNEQFF.

The rearrangement links TRBV15 to TRBJ1-1, with TRBD1 as a possible D gene (6 bases). This CDR3 region has 15 residues. CDR1 and CDR2 (germline): LNHNV, YYDKDF (reference sequence). Between the trimmed V and J ends, which lost 1 base and 0 bases, there was a span of 9 bases. The CDR3 reads CATSRAPGVNTEAFF. Here the CDR3 DNA reads TGTGCCACCAGCAGAGCGCCAGGGGTGAACACTGAAGCTTTCTTT.

By sample fraction, this clonotype is medium-sized (0.01 to 0.1%). The V call is TRBV29-1, the J call TRBJ1-1, with D perhaps TRBD1 (6 bases). Germline CDR1 is SQVTM and CDR2 is ANQGSEA. CDR3 length: 11 amino acids. Trimming stripped 3 bases from V and 4 bases from J, with 6 bases between. CDR3: CSVEDSTEAFF. The CDR3 DNA reads TGCAGCGTTGAGGACAGCACTGAAGCTTTCTTT.